These T cell receptor beta chains were read from a single sample in a study of cytomegalovirus exposure and HLA in healthy donors. Some clones are missing from TCRdb's copy, which holds only in-frame ones; the method was immunoSEQ multiplex PCR. The data hold approximately 130,000 clones, with about four fifths observed a single time. Sequencing input: PBMCs. These receptors originate from a male donor in good health and CMV-seronegative. Both conserved end residues are part of each CDR3. A D gene is named only where the DNA matches it firmly. Some rows mark clone size as missing; the rest say once, few, many or name a class of expanded clone.

V gene	clone size	CDR3 length	J gene	D gene	CDR3 DNA	CDR3 protein
TRBV6-4	.	13	TRBJ1-5	.	TGTGCCAGGCCCCCGGGTAGCAATCAGCCCCAGCATTTT	CARPPGSNQPQHF
TRBV7-9	.	17	TRBJ1-2	.	TGTGCCAGCAGCCCCGGGACATCGCGGTTGACTGACTATGGCTACACCTTC	CASSPGTSRLTDYGYTF
TRBV9	.	12	TRBJ2-3	.	TGTGCCAGCAGCGTAGGGGAGGATACGCAGTATTTT	CASSVGEDTQYF
TRBV29-1	.	14	TRBJ2-7	TRBD2	TGCAGCGTGGCCGGACTAGCGGGGGCCTACGAGCAGTACTTC	CSVAGLAGAYEQYF
TRBV7-2	.	16	TRBJ2-5	TRBD2	TGTGCCAGCAGCCCTCCAAGCGGGGGGGCAGGAGAGACCCAGTACTTC	CASSPPSGGAGETQYF
TRBV6-5	.	14	TRBJ2-5	TRBD1	TGTGCCAGCAGTCACCTAGACAGGGGGGAGACCCAGTACTTC	CASSHLDRGETQYF
TRBV4-2	once	17	TRBJ1-3	TRBD1	TGTGCCAGCAGCCATGTCGCGGGACAGGGGTCTGGAAACACCATATATTTT	CASSHVAGQGSGNTIYF
TRBV5-8	.	17	TRBJ2-3	TRBD1	TGTGCCAGCAGCCAGACAGGGGGCAGCGGGCTCACAGATACGCAGTATTTT	CASSQTGGSGLTDTQYF
TRBV30	.	12	TRBJ2-7	.	TGTGCCTGGAGTAGACAGAGCTACGAACAGTACTTC	CAWSRQSYEQYF
TRBV6-6	.	14	TRBJ1-2	TRBD1	TGTGCCAGCAGATCGTTGACAGGGCTTAGGGGCTACACCTTC	CASRSLTGLRGYTF
TRBV7-9	.	15	TRBJ1-2	TRBD1	TGTGCCAGCAGCCGATCTGGACAGGGCTTAGGCGGCTACACCTTC	CASSRSGQGLGGYTF
TRBV18	.	16	TRBJ1-5	.	TGTGCCAGCTCACCTTCAAGGACAAATAGCAATCAGCCCCAGCATTTT	CASSPSRTNSNQPQHF
TRBV5-4	.	13	TRBJ1-2	.	TGTGCCAGCAGCTTGGACAGCCTCTATGGCTACACCTTC	CASSLDSLYGYTF
TRBV5-1	.	14	TRBJ2-1	TRBD1	TGCGCCAGCAGCTCGGGACAGAACAACAATGAGCAGTTCTTC	CASSSGQNNNEQFF
TRBV30	.	15	TRBJ2-1	TRBD2	TGTGCCTGGATGGCCGGGACTACCGCCTACAATGAGCAGTTCTTC	CAWMAGTTAYNEQFF
TRBV5-4	.	13	TRBJ2-2	.	TGTGCCAGCAGCTTGGAGACTACCGGGGAGCTGTTTTTT	CASSLETTGELFF
TRBV5-6	.	14	TRBJ1-1	.	TGTGCCAGCAGCCCGGCCAGGGCGAACACTGAAGCTTTCTTT	CASSPARANTEAFF
TRBV6-5	.	13	TRBJ2-2	TRBD2	TGTGCCACCGTTAGCGGGGTGGCCGGGGAGCTGTTTTTT	CATVSGVAGELFF
TRBV11-2	.	17	TRBJ2-3	TRBD2	TGTGCCAGCAGCTTACCCCTAGCGGGGGGCCCCACAGATACGCAGTATTTT	CASSLPLAGGPTDTQYF
TRBV7-2	.	15	TRBJ2-7	TRBD1	TGTGCCAGCAGCCAAGGGGGGACAGGGGTGTACGAGCAGTACTTC	CASSQGGTGVYEQYF
TRBV5-1	few	15	TRBJ1-5	.	TGCGCCAGCAGCTTGGAGGGGGAGAGGGATCAGCCCCAGCATTTT	CASSLEGERDQPQHF
TRBV4-1	.	15	TRBJ1-2	TRBD1	TGCGCCAGCAGCCAGCTTCCGGGACAGTCCTATGGCTACACCTTC	CASSQLPGQSYGYTF
TRBV6-5	.	13	TRBJ2-5	.	TGTGCCAGCAGTTATAGCACTCAAGAGACCCAGTACTTC	CASSYSTQETQYF
TRBV2	.	13	TRBJ1-1	TRBD1	TGTGCCAGCAACCCAGACAGGGACACTGAAGCTTTCTTT	CASNPDRDTEAFF
TRBV7-3	.	14	TRBJ2-3	.	TGTGCCAGCAGCTTGGGCGGGGACACAGATACGCAGTATTTT	CASSLGGDTDTQYF
TRBV6-6	.	14	TRBJ2-7	TRBD1	TGTGCCAGCAGGGTGGGACAGGGGGCAGGGGAGCAGTACTTC	CASRVGQGAGEQYF
TRBV15	.	16	TRBJ2-1	TRBD2	TGTGCCACCAGCAGAGATTTACTAGCGGGGGGGAATGAGCAGTTCTTC	CATSRDLLAGGNEQFF
TRBV5-1	.	14	TRBJ2-5	TRBD2	TGCGCCAGCAGCTTGGGGACTAGTGGGGAGACCCAGTACTTC	CASSLGTSGETQYF
TRBV18	.	13	TRBJ2-1	.	TGTGCCAGCTCACCCAGGGGTCCCAATGAGCAGTTCTTC	CASSPRGPNEQFF
TRBV27	.	14	TRBJ1-6	.	TGTGCCAGCAGGTGGGGGGGCGGAGATTCACCCCTCCACTTT	CASRWGGGDSPLHF
TRBV7-2	.	15	TRBJ2-1	.	TGTGCCAGCAGCTTCAAGTTCGGCAGGGTCGATGAGCAGTTCTTC	CASSFKFGRVDEQFF
TRBV30	few	13	TRBJ1-4	.	TGTGCCTGGACTGGAGCCATTAATGAAAAACTGTTTTTT	CAWTGAINEKLFF
TRBV6-5	.	15	TRBJ1-4	.	TGTGCCAGCAGTTACTCCGGGACATCTAATGAAAAACTGTTTTTT	CASSYSGTSNEKLFF
TRBV11-3	.	15	TRBJ2-7	TRBD1	TGTGCCAGCAGCCGTCTGACAGGGTACCCCTACGAGCAGTACTTC	CASSRLTGYPYEQYF
TRBV6-1	few	12	TRBJ1-1	.	TGTGCCAGCAGTCTGGGGCAGGGGTCGGCTTTCTTT	CASSLGQGSAFF
TRBV5-6	.	12	TRBJ2-5	TRBD1	TGTGCCAGCAGCGGACAGGGTGAGACCCAGTACTTC	CASSGQGETQYF
TRBV6-1	once	15	TRBJ2-7	TRBD1	TGTGCCAGCACGGGTCCGGGACAGGGTCCCTACGAGCAGTACTTC	CASTGPGQGPYEQYF
TRBV4-1	.	15	TRBJ2-3	TRBD2	TGCGCCAGCAGCCAAGATCCCAGCGGGGGAGATACGCAGTATTTT	CASSQDPSGGDTQYF
TRBV6-1	.	14	TRBJ1-1	.	TGTGCCAGCAGCCCCTCCCAACAGAACACTGAAGCTTTCTTT	CASSPSQQNTEAFF
TRBV9	.	14	TRBJ2-5	TRBD1	TGTGCCAGCAGCGTCCAGACAGGGTCAGAGACCCAGTACTTC	CASSVQTGSETQYF
TRBV29-1	.	12	TRBJ2-5	.	TGCAGCGTTGCCCACAGGGAGGAGACCCAGTACTTC	CSVAHREETQYF
TRBV5-8	.	14	TRBJ1-2	.	TGTGCCAGCAGTCCTCGGACAGCTAACTATGGCTACACCTTC	CASSPRTANYGYTF
TRBV6-1	few	15	TRBJ1-2	TRBD1	TGTGCCAGCAGTTTACCGGGACAGGCCAACTATGGCTACACCTTC	CASSLPGQANYGYTF
TRBV2	.	15	TRBJ1-5	.	TGTGCCAGCAGGCCCGACAGGTGGAGCAATCAGCCCCAGCATTTT	CASRPDRWSNQPQHF
TRBV7-9	.	15	TRBJ1-4	TRBD1	TGTTCCAGCACCAAATGGACAGGAGTCGATGAAAAACTGTTTTTT	CSSTKWTGVDEKLFF
TRBV19	.	14	TRBJ1-1	.	TGTGCCAGTAGTATAGTCTCCGGGGTATCTGAAGCTTTCTTT	CASSIVSGVSEAFF
TRBV5-5	few	16	TRBJ1-3	TRBD1	TGTGCCAGCAGCTGGGGTGGGACAGCCCCTGGAAACACCATATATTTT	CASSWGGTAPGNTIYF
TRBV5-8	.	14	TRBJ1-5	.	TGTGCCAGCAGCTTGGCAGGGATGTACCAGCCCCAGCATTTT	CASSLAGMYQPQHF
TRBV5-4	few	15	TRBJ1-1	TRBD1	TGTGCCAGCAGCCCCGGTGCAGGGGGCGGTACTGAAGCTTTCTTT	CASSPGAGGGTEAFF
TRBV4-1	.	15	TRBJ1-1	TRBD1	TGCGCCAGCCGATCAGGGGGGAGGATGAACACTGAAGCTTTCTTT	CASRSGGRMNTEAFF
TRBV2	once	17	TRBJ1-1	TRBD1	TGTGCCAGCGCGTTTTCCAGGACAGGGAAGTCGAACACTGAAGCTTTCTTT	CASAFSRTGKSNTEAFF
TRBV7-2	.	15	TRBJ2-7	TRBD1	TGTGCCAGCAGCTTAGGCCCGGGACAGCCCTACGAGCAGTACTTC	CASSLGPGQPYEQYF
TRBV18	.	14	TRBJ1-5	.	TGTGCCAGCTCACCGTCACAGGAGAATCAGCCCCAGCATTTT	CASSPSQENQPQHF
TRBV6-5	.	14	TRBJ1-1	.	TGTGCCAGCAGACGACCGGCAGCGAAAACTGAAGCTTTCTTT	CASRRPAAKTEAFF
TRBV7-6	.	15	TRBJ2-5	.	TGTGCCAGCAGCTCCCAAGGGAGGGGGACGGAGACCCAGTACTTC	CASSSQGRGTETQYF